The rows below give T cell receptor beta chains drawn from one sample of a study of shared clonotypes between healthy human individuals. Repertoires were generated with immunoSEQ multiplex PCR, while TCRdb's copy carries only in-frame clones and drops some. The sample carries more than 900,000 clones, approximately 80% recorded once. Sample: memory CD4+ T cells from PBMCs. The receptor source for this set is a man aged 18 to 30 in good health. Some clones in this sample may be carry-over from other donors' samples. Each CDR3 is given with its conserved first and last residue. Each record gives: CDR3 protein, CDR3 DNA, V gene, D gene, clone size, J gene. A D gene is named only where the DNA matches it firmly. Expanded clones get a size class; other rows say once, few or many, or leave the size out.

CDR3aa: CASSPPGLADTDTQYF; CDR3nt: TGTGCCAGCAGCCCCCCGGGGCTAGCGGACACAGATACGCAGTATTTT; v_gene: TRBV9; d_gene: TRBD2; abundance: few; j_gene: TRBJ2-3
CDR3aa: CASRRGKEANVLTF; CDR3nt: TGTGCCAGCAGGCGGGGAAAGGAGGCCAACGTCCTGACTTTC; v_gene: TRBV28; d_gene: -; abundance: -; j_gene: TRBJ2-6
CDR3aa: CASSGSTSGGLYNEQFF; CDR3nt: TGTGCCAGCAGCGGGTCGACTAGCGGGGGGTTATACAATGAGCAGTTCTTC; v_gene: TRBV9; d_gene: TRBD2; abundance: -; j_gene: TRBJ2-1
CDR3aa: CASSLETSGRRTGELFF; CDR3nt: TGCGCCAGCAGCTTGGAGACTAGCGGGAGAAGAACCGGGGAGCTGTTTTTT; v_gene: TRBV5-1; d_gene: TRBD2; abundance: many; j_gene: TRBJ2-2
CDR3aa: CASSGRGSQNTQYF; CDR3nt: TGTGCCAGCAGTGGGCGGGGGTCACAGAATACGCAGTATTTT; v_gene: TRBV28; d_gene: TRBD2; abundance: -; j_gene: TRBJ2-3
CDR3aa: CASSPSGTSSDTQYF; CDR3nt: TGCGCCAGCAGCCCCTCCGGGACTAGCTCAGATACGCAGTATTTT; v_gene: TRBV5-1; d_gene: TRBD2; abundance: few; j_gene: TRBJ2-3
CDR3aa: CASSINYGYTF; CDR3nt: TGTGCCAGTAGTATTAACTATGGCTACACCTTC; v_gene: TRBV19; d_gene: -; abundance: -; j_gene: TRBJ1-2
CDR3aa: CASSDSGTGVNSDGYTF; CDR3nt: TGTGCCAGCAGCGATTCAGGGACAGGGGTCAATAGTGATGGCTACACCTTC; v_gene: TRBV7-9; d_gene: TRBD1; abundance: -; j_gene: TRBJ1-2
CDR3aa: CASSLWATGGGYGYTF; CDR3nt: TGTGCCAGCAGTTTATGGGCAACCGGTGGTGGATATGGCTACACCTTC; v_gene: TRBV28; d_gene: -; abundance: -; j_gene: TRBJ1-2
CDR3aa: CASSLAGAGELFF; CDR3nt: TGTGCCAGCAGCTTGGCAGGGGCCGGGGAGCTGTTTTTT; v_gene: TRBV7-8; d_gene: -; abundance: -; j_gene: TRBJ2-2
CDR3aa: CASSTTSGRTYEQYF; CDR3nt: TGTGCCAGCAGTACAACTAGCGGGAGGACCTACGAGCAGTACTTC; v_gene: TRBV7-3; d_gene: TRBD2; abundance: -; j_gene: TRBJ2-7
CDR3aa: CASSGVGTARLYGYTF; CDR3nt: TGCGCCAGCAGCGGTGTGGGGACAGCCCGGCTCTATGGCTACACCTTC; v_gene: TRBV5-1; d_gene: TRBD1; abundance: -; j_gene: TRBJ1-2
CDR3aa: CASSLTQETQYF; CDR3nt: TGCGCCAGCAGCTTGACGCAAGAGACCCAGTACTTC; v_gene: TRBV5-1; d_gene: -; abundance: once; j_gene: TRBJ2-5
CDR3aa: CASSLGSRGGRTGELFF; CDR3nt: TGTGCCAGCAGCTTAGGGAGCAGGGGCGGGCGCACCGGGGAGCTGTTTTTT; v_gene: TRBV11-2; d_gene: -; abundance: few; j_gene: TRBJ2-2
CDR3aa: CASSLMGGQETQYF; CDR3nt: TGTGCCAGCAGCTTAATGGGGGGGCAAGAGACCCAGTACTTC; v_gene: TRBV7-2; d_gene: TRBD2; abundance: -; j_gene: TRBJ2-5
CDR3aa: CASSDVSSYEQYF; CDR3nt: TGTGCCAGCAGTGACGTGTCCTCCTACGAGCAGTACTTC; v_gene: TRBV2; d_gene: -; abundance: many; j_gene: TRBJ2-7
CDR3aa: CASRDRTSYGYTF; CDR3nt: TGTGCCAGTAGGGACCGTACTAGCTATGGCTACACCTTC; v_gene: TRBV19; d_gene: -; abundance: -; j_gene: TRBJ1-2
CDR3aa: CASSTGLMFLRNTEAFF; CDR3nt: TGTGCCAGCAGCACCGGACTCATGTTCCTTAGGAACACTGAAGCTTTCTTT; v_gene: TRBV28; d_gene: -; abundance: -; j_gene: TRBJ1-1
CDR3aa: CASSFGGTETDTQYF; CDR3nt: TGTGCCAGCAGCTTCGGGGGGACGGAAACAGATACGCAGTATTTT; v_gene: TRBV7-9; d_gene: TRBD2; abundance: -; j_gene: TRBJ2-3
CDR3aa: CASSPVRYEQYF; CDR3nt: TGTGCCAGCAGCCCAGTGCGTTACGAGCAGTACTTC; v_gene: TRBV2; d_gene: -; abundance: -; j_gene: TRBJ2-7
CDR3aa: CASSLGIWGEKLFF; CDR3nt: TGTGCCAGCAGCTTGGGTATATGGGGTGAGAAACTGTTTTTT; v_gene: TRBV5-8; d_gene: -; abundance: -; j_gene: TRBJ1-4
CDR3aa: CASSPDGGINTYEQYF; CDR3nt: TGTGCCAGCAGCCCCGATGGCGGGATTAACACCTACGAGCAGTACTTC; v_gene: TRBV5-4; d_gene: -; abundance: -; j_gene: TRBJ2-7
CDR3aa: CASSEFGSTGELFF; CDR3nt: TGTGCCAGCAGTGAATTTGGGTCCACCGGGGAGCTGTTTTTT; v_gene: TRBV6-1; d_gene: -; abundance: -; j_gene: TRBJ2-2
CDR3aa: CASSLGQGSYGYTF; CDR3nt: TGCGCCAGCAGTTTGGGACAGGGGTCCTATGGCTACACCTTC; v_gene: TRBV5-1; d_gene: TRBD1; abundance: -; j_gene: TRBJ1-2
CDR3aa: CASSLGGAGQPQHF; CDR3nt: TGTGCCAGCAGTTTAGGGGGGGCTGGACAGCCCCAGCATTTT; v_gene: TRBV28; d_gene: -; abundance: -; j_gene: TRBJ1-5
CDR3aa: CASSPTSRGEQYF; CDR3nt: TGTGCCAGCAGCCCGACTAGCAGAGGCGAGCAGTACTTC; v_gene: TRBV9; d_gene: TRBD2; abundance: -; j_gene: TRBJ2-7
CDR3aa: CASRRDRGTSQPQHF; CDR3nt: TGTGCCAGCAGAAGGGACAGGGGCACCAGTCAGCCCCAGCATTTT; v_gene: TRBV2; d_gene: TRBD1; abundance: -; j_gene: TRBJ1-5
CDR3aa: CASSFGWDGYTF; CDR3nt: TGTGCCAGCAGTTTCGGATGGGATGGCTACACCTTC; v_gene: TRBV28; d_gene: -; abundance: once; j_gene: TRBJ1-2
CDR3aa: CASSLDGTFYGYTF; CDR3nt: TGCGCCAGCAGCTTGGATGGGACATTCTATGGCTACACCTTC; v_gene: TRBV5-4; d_gene: -; abundance: -; j_gene: TRBJ1-2
CDR3aa: CASSLERHLGGYTF; CDR3nt: TGTGCCAGCAGCTTGGAACGACATCTTGGTGGCTACACCTTC; v_gene: TRBV5-5; d_gene: -; abundance: -; j_gene: TRBJ1-2
CDR3aa: CASNRGFTEAFF; CDR3nt: TGTGCCAGCAACAGGGGCTTCACTGAAGCTTTCTTT; v_gene: TRBV2; d_gene: TRBD1; abundance: many; j_gene: TRBJ1-1
CDR3aa: CASSRTHLDGTETQYF; CDR3nt: TGCGCCAGCAGCCGGACTCACCTAGACGGAACGGAGACCCAGTACTTC; v_gene: TRBV5-1; d_gene: -; abundance: -; j_gene: TRBJ2-5
CDR3aa: CASVITARLTYEQYF; CDR3nt: TGTGCCAGCGTTATTACGGCTAGGTTAACCTACGAGCAGTACTTC; v_gene: TRBV6-1; d_gene: -; abundance: -; j_gene: TRBJ2-7
CDR3aa: CASSQAPPQGSSGNTIYF; CDR3nt: TGCGCCAGCAGCCAAGCCCCGCCCCAGGGGAGCTCTGGAAACACCATATATTTT; v_gene: TRBV4-1; d_gene: -; abundance: many; j_gene: TRBJ1-3
CDR3aa: CASSLVGPYEQYF; CDR3nt: TGTGCCAGCAGTTTGGTGGGTCCTTACGAGCAGTACTTC; v_gene: TRBV28; d_gene: -; abundance: -; j_gene: TRBJ2-7
CDR3aa: CASKGGLAGQETQYF; CDR3nt: TGTGCCAGCAAGGGGGGACTAGCGGGGCAAGAGACCCAGTACTTC; v_gene: TRBV5-4; d_gene: TRBD2; abundance: -; j_gene: TRBJ2-5
CDR3aa: CASSGARQGWDNEQFF; CDR3nt: TGTGCCAGCAGCGGCGCGCGACAGGGGTGGGACAATGAGCAGTTCTTC; v_gene: TRBV11-2; d_gene: TRBD1; abundance: -; j_gene: TRBJ2-1
CDR3aa: CASSPPSGRLRNEQFF; CDR3nt: TGTGCCAGCAGTCCTCCCAGCGGGAGATTGCGAAATGAGCAGTTCTTC; v_gene: TRBV28; d_gene: TRBD2; abundance: -; j_gene: TRBJ2-1
CDR3aa: CASSQNRGGGPLRETQYF; CDR3nt: TGTGCCAGCAGCCAAAACAGGGGGGGCGGGCCCCTTAGAGAGACCCAGTACTTC; v_gene: TRBV7-2; d_gene: -; abundance: many; j_gene: TRBJ2-5
CDR3aa: CASSVGQTNQPQHF; CDR3nt: TGTGCCAGCAGCGTAGGACAAACCAATCAGCCCCAGCATTTT; v_gene: TRBV9; d_gene: -; abundance: -; j_gene: TRBJ1-5
CDR3aa: CASSSTAEGGYTF; CDR3nt: TGCGCCAGCAGCTCCACGGCCGAGGGGGGCTACACCTTC; v_gene: TRBV5-1; d_gene: -; abundance: -; j_gene: TRBJ1-2
CDR3aa: CASSEYSGGTGNDEQFF; CDR3nt: TGTGCCAGCAGTGAATATTCTGGGGGGACAGGAAACGATGAGCAGTTCTTC; v_gene: TRBV25-1; d_gene: TRBD1; abundance: -; j_gene: TRBJ2-1
CDR3aa: CASSLVGGQPQHF; CDR3nt: TGTGCCAGCAGTTTAGTCGGTGGCCAGCCCCAGCATTTT; v_gene: TRBV28; d_gene: -; abundance: -; j_gene: TRBJ1-5
CDR3aa: CASSSGQGYGYTF; CDR3nt: TGTGCCAGCAGCTCCGGACAAGGCTATGGCTACACCTTC; v_gene: TRBV7-3; d_gene: -; abundance: few; j_gene: TRBJ1-2
CDR3aa: CASSLDREGVQYF; CDR3nt: TGTGCCAGCAGCTTAGACAGGGAAGGAGTGCAGTACTTC; v_gene: TRBV7-9; d_gene: -; abundance: -; j_gene: TRBJ2-7
CDR3aa: CASSQPVRGWKETQYF; CDR3nt: TGCGCCAGCAGCCAGCCCGTCAGGGGTTGGAAAGAGACCCAGTACTTC; v_gene: TRBV4-1; d_gene: -; abundance: -; j_gene: TRBJ2-5
CDR3aa: CASSLGGRNYGYTF; CDR3nt: TGTGCCAGCAGCTTAGGTGGCCGTAACTATGGCTACACCTTC; v_gene: TRBV7-8; d_gene: -; abundance: once; j_gene: TRBJ1-2
CDR3aa: CASRIDRGYEQPQHF; CDR3nt: TGTGCCAGTAGGATTGACAGGGGGTACGAACAGCCCCAGCATTTT; v_gene: TRBV19; d_gene: TRBD1; abundance: -; j_gene: TRBJ1-5